This entry features one TCR beta chain sequence. The antigen remains undetermined. This record belongs to a study of CD8+CD57+ T cells in acquired aplastic anemia. Study background: The average for DNA from sorted CD4+ and CD8+ cells was 2.5 to 4 ug. Healthy-donor CD4+ cells averaged about 11 million reads.

Genomic DNA served as template for TCR beta VDJ and CDR3 profiling. TCRdb reprocessed the reads with MiXCR, giving one entry per CDR3 protein. The sample gives 190,000 or so distinct CDR3 sequences, around 63% of which show up once; 25% to 30% is in the top ten. V was pared by 3 bases and J by 6 bases, with 8 bases between. This CDR3 comprises 11 residues. The germline V gene has CDR1 DFQATT and CDR2 SNEGSKA (reference sequence). Overall study results and limits: Some 29 CD8+ CDR3 sequences were shared between patients and controls.

The sequenced material came from sorted CD4+, CD8+, or CD8+CD57+ T cells (not recorded which) from PBMCs. The chain links TRBV20-1 to TRBJ1-2; the D is unclear. The TCR comes from a human donor in good health. The CDR3 protein is CSASRPDGYTF. The CDR3 DNA reads as TGCAGTGCTAGTCGACCGGATGGCTACACCTTC.